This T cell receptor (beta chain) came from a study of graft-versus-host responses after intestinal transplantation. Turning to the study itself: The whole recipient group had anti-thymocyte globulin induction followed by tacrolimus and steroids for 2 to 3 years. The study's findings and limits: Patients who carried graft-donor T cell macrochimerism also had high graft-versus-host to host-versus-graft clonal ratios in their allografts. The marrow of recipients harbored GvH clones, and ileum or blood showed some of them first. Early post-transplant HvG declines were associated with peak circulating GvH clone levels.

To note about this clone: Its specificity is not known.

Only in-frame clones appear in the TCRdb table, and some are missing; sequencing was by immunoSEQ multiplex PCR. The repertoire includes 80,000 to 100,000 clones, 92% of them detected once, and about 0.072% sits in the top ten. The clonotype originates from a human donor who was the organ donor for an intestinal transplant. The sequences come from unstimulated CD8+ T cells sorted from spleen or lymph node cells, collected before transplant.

The CDR3 nucleotides are TGTGCCAGCAGCGCGCACAGGGGGAAAACTCGCTATGGCTACACCTTC. This codes for CASSAHRGKTRYGYTF. This rearrangement joins TRBV9 to TRBJ1-2; 8 bases fit TRBD1. V gave up 3 bases and J gave up 4 bases; unmatched junction bases: 11. Per germline, CDR1 SGDLS and CDR2 YYNGEE. This CDR3 has 16 amino acids. Looking up the rest from reference TRBV9 and TRBJ1-2 gives the full variable domain: DSGVTQTPKHLITATGQRVTLRCSPRSGDLSVYWYQQSLDQGLQFLIQYYNGEERAKGNILERFSAQQFPDLHSELNLSSLELGDSALYFCASSAHRGKTRYGYTFGSGTRLTVV.